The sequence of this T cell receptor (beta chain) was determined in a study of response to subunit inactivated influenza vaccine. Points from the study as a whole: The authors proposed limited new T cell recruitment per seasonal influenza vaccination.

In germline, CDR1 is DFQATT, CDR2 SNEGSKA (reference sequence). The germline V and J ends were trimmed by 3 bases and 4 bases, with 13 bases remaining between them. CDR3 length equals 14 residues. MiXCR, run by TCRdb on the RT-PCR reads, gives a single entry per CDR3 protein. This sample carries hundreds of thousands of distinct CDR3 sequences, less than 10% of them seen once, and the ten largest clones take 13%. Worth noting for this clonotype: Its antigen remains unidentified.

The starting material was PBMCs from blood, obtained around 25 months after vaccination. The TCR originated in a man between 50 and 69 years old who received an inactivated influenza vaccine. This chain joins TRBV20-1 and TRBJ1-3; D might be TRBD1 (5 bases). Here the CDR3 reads CSARMGLQGNTIYF. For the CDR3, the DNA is TGCAGTGCTAGGATGGGGCTCCAGGGAAACACCATATATTTT.